This T cell receptor beta chain was sequenced for a study of T cells after yellow fever vaccination. Regarding the study as a whole: Relatively few clonotypes were ones that appeared in both CD4 and CD8 compartments. On re-exposure, the response was weaker but peaked faster, at day 5 versus 15. Contamination by abundant bulk-population clonotypes could be present in FACS-sorted repertoires.

V lost 8 bases to trimming and J lost 7 bases, with 15 bases between them. The germline gives CDR1 LGHDT, CDR2 YNNKEL (reference sequence). This CDR3 is 14 amino acids long. As regards this clonotype: The antigen remains undetermined.

TCRdb used MiXCR to reprocess the 5' RACE reads, holding one entry per CDR3 protein. The top ten clones hold under 15% of a sample with 620,000 or so distinct CDR3 sequences, roughly an eighth of them seen once. Sequencing used PBMCs, obtained on the day of the yellow fever booster vaccination. V usage is TRBV3-1 and J usage is TRBJ1-6, with TRBD1 as a possible D gene (6 bases). The sequence was obtained from a man younger than 45 who received the YFV17D yellow fever vaccine. The CDR3 nucleotides read TGTGCCAGCTTATCACGGGACAAAAATTCACCCCTCCACTTT. Protein sequence: CASLSRDKNSPLHF.